Presented here are 9 T cell receptor beta chains from one specimen sequenced in a study of T-cell memory formation after mild COVID-19. TCRdb itself ran the 5' RACE reads through MiXCR, one entry per CDR3 protein. The sample records 100,000 to 150,000 distinct CDR3 sequences, roughly 6% being singletons. The specimen sequenced was PBMCs or a T cell subset sorted from them (not recorded which). The source is an adult woman who had mild COVID-19 (a few samples of this study predate the infection). Cell type and time point are not known.

The table lists this clonotype with many counts. V is TRBV30 and J is TRBJ2-1; D is unresolved. The V end was cut by 2 bases, the J end by 6 bases, with 11 bases between. This CDR3 is built from 13 residues. CDR1 and CDR2 (germline): GTSNPN, SVGIG (reference sequence). The CDR3 coding sequence is TGTGCCTGGAGTCTAGGCCTTCCCAATGAGCAGTTCTTC. It specifies CAWSLGLPNEQFF.

This clonotype was seen more than once but under ten times. This sequence joins TRBV5-1 and TRBJ2-1; 10 nucleotides align to TRBD2. Germline values: CDR1 SGHRS, CDR2 YFSETQ. The CDR3 has 17 amino acids. The J segment lost 10 bases and the V segment lost 0 bases, leaving 13 bases of the junction unmatched. The CDR3 region has the DNA TGCGCCAGCAGCTTGGCCAAGGCTAGCGGGAGCATCTGGGAGCAGTTCTTC. Protein: CASSLAKASGSIWEQFF.

The rearrangement uses TRBV7-2 and TRBJ1-6; D is perhaps TRBD1 (6 bases). V lost 8 bases, J lost 10 bases, and 21 bases lay in between. The germline V gene has CDR1 SGHTA and CDR2 FQGNSA. There are 15 residues in the CDR3. The DNA of the CDR3 is TGTGCCAGCCGCCCGATTGGGGGCAAGGGGTCACCCCTCCACTTT. Its translation is CASRPIGGKGSPLHF.

The CDR3 region is CASSSRGWTNTEAFF. The CDR3 DNA follows: TGTGCCAGCAGTTCCCGTGGGTGGACTAACACTGAAGCTTTCTTT. The chain is built from TRBV6-5 and TRBJ1-1, with D unresolved. CDR3 length: 15 residues. Trimming cost V 4 bases and J 2 bases, with 14 bases left between them. CDR1 and CDR2 (germline): MNHEY, SVGAGI.

The chain links TRBV18 to TRBJ2-7; possibly TRBD1 for D (5 bases). Germline lookup yields CDR1 KGHSH and CDR2 LQKENI. The CDR3 totals 12 residues. V was clipped by 2 bases and J by 5 bases, with 7 bases between them. This CDR3 is CASSPDSNEQYF. Here the CDR3 DNA reads TGTGCCAGCTCACCAGACAGCAACGAGCAGTACTTC.

This clonotype was seen ten or more times. The chain links TRBV2 to TRBJ2-7, with 7 bases aligning to TRBD1. V shed 3 bases, J shed 5 bases, and the junction held 13 bases outside the gene matches. Germline V lookup: CDR1 SNHLY, CDR2 FYNNEI. CDR3 size: 16 residues. The CDR3 reads CASSEDRQGWSNEQYF. The CDR3, as DNA: TGTGCCAGCAGTGAGGACAGACAGGGATGGAGCAACGAGCAGTACTTC. The variable domain in full, completed from reference TRBV2 and TRBJ2-7, reads EPEVTQTPSHQVTQMGQEVILRCVPISNHLYFYWYRQILGQKVEFLVSFYNNEISEKSEIFDDQFSVERPDGSNFTLKIRSTKLEDSAMYFCASSEDRQGWSNEQYFGPGTRLTVT.

V is TRBV5-1 and J is TRBJ1-2; D might be TRBD1 (6 bases). This CDR3 has 14 amino acids. Germline-derived CDR1 and CDR2 are SGHRS and YFSETQ. V dropped 5 bases and J dropped 1 base, with 12 bases sitting between them. The CDR3 DNA follows: TGCGCCAGCAGTTTCCTAGGGGGTAACTATGGCTACACCTTC. The encoded protein is CASSFLGGNYGYTF.

This clonotype was detected only a few times. The chain carries TRBV4-1 and TRBJ1-2; D unclear. The germline V gene has CDR1 MGHRA and CDR2 YSYEKL. The ends were cut back, 0 bases at V and 1 base at J, with 9 bases in the middle. There are 15 residues in the CDR3. CDR3 DNA sequence: TGCGCCAGCAGCCAAGATTCTCGGGGTAACTATGGCTACACCTTC. Its protein is CASSQDSRGNYGYTF.

V usage is TRBV10-3 and J usage is TRBJ1-1; D unclear. V shed 3 bases and J shed 4 bases, with 9 bases lying between them. This CDR3 spans 13 amino acids. CDR1 ENHRY and CDR2 SYGVKD come from the germline V gene. CDR3 sequence (DNA): TGTGCCATCAGTGATACTTGGTCCACTGAAGCTTTCTTT. It yields the protein CAISDTWSTEAFF.